The source of this TCR beta chain is a study of T cells after yellow fever vaccination. This clonotype was observed a handful of times. The CDR3 covers 15 residues. In germline, CDR1 is SGHRS, CDR2 YFSETQ. J gave up 9 bases and V 3 bases, and 10 bases lay outside the gene matches. Using its own MiXCR run on the 5' RACE reads, TCRdb lists one record per CDR3 protein. The table records approximately 300,000 distinct CDR3 sequences, roughly 10% of them present only once. V usage is TRBV5-1 and J usage is TRBJ2-1; 9 bases fit TRBD1. Sequenced here: CD4+ T cells sorted from PBMCs, sampled 45 days after the yellow fever booster vaccination. The sequence was collected from a man between 18 and 29 years old who received the YFV17D yellow fever vaccine. CDR3 nucleotides: TGCGCCAGCAGCTGGCCCCGGGACAGGGTACCTGAGCAGTTCTTC. Translating gives CASSWPRDRVPEQFF.